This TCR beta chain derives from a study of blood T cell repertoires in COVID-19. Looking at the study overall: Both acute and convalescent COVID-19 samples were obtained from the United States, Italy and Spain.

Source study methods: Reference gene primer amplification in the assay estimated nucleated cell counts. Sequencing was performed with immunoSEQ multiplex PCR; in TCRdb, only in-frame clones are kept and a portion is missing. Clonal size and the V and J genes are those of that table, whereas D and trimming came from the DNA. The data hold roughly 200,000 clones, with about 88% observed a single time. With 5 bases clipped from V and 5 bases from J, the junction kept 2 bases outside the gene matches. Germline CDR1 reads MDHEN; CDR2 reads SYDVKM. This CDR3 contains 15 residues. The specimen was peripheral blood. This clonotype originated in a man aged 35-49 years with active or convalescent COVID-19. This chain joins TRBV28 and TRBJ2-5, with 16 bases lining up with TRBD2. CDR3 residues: CASSPGLAGGETQYF. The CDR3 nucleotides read TGTGCCAGCAGTCCGGGACTAGCGGGGGGGGAGACCCAGTACTTC.